The source of this TCR beta chain is a study of T cells after yellow fever vaccination (dated by TCRdb to the late 2010s). About the investigation overall: Libraries from fractions with low cell numbers were prepared with the SMART-Seq v4 Ultra Low Input RNA kit. The cohort comprised two healthy male donors, one aged 18 to 29 and one aged 30 to 39 years. Bulk TCR alpha and beta repertoires were sequenced longitudinally to track T-cell clones before and after primary and booster YFV17D yellow fever vaccination. Bulk PBMC replicates and cell subsets were isolated from blood drawn at multiple timepoints before and after both primary and secondary immunization. The study at large found these results: The secondary T-cell response was weaker than the primary response but faster, peaking on day 5 instead of day 15. Most clones expanded after primary vaccination were re-detected after the booster (around 96% of CD4 and 80% to 90% of CD8), suggesting broad memory maintenance. Because abundant contaminating clonotypes from the bulk population could be contained in FACS-sorted repertoires, computational filtering was required. Because the study included only a couple of donors, the extent to which the findings can be generalized is limited. A small fraction of clonotypes showed up in both the CD4 and CD8 compartments, probably as a result of convergent recombination.

Instrument used: Illumina NovaSeq 6000. TCR cDNA was synthesized by 5'RACE template switching, through which a universal primer site and unique molecular identifiers were introduced. Priming of cDNA synthesis was performed from both the TCR alpha and TCR beta constant segments. Library amplification involved two PCR steps, and the second step added sample barcodes and sequencing adapters. Libraries were sequenced on Illumina HiSeq 2500 (2x100 bp) or NovaSeq (2x150 bp). The original pipeline was this. MIGEC handled demultiplexing of reads and collapsing into UMI consensus sequences, while MiXCR performed V(D)J alignment. Using edgeR on replicate PBMC samples, clonotypes were called vaccine-responding if FDR was below 0.01 and the log2 fold change was above 5 up to day 15. Each bulk clonotype received a CD4 or CD8 identity based on whether the sequenced CD4 or CD8 repertoire contained that clonotype at higher abundance. In-frame beta chains were kept once TCRdb had trimmed the public reads at Q25 with fastp and called clones with MiXCR. Merged by CDR3 protein, the rows form single entries marked with the most common genes and DNA. None of the V and J calls come from the authors' own analysis; TCRdb made them. Present in this sample are approximately 120,000 distinct CDR3 sequences, about 8.2% of which were seen just once. Of the sample, almost 40% is held by the ten largest clones.

Read against the paper, the sample's treatment or condition label means: live attenuated yellow fever vaccine strain. PBMCs were isolated from peripheral blood using a standard Ficoll-Paque protocol. Dynabeads CD4 and CD8 positive selection kits were used to isolate the CD4 and CD8 T-cell fractions. RNA was extracted with TriZol from bulk PBMCs, CD4 and CD8 fractions, and dextramer-positive and dextramer-negative fractions. Points on this clonotype: The antigen it recognizes is unknown. The junction shows a germline mismatch at one end, possibly a read error.

Including the terminal cysteine and phenylalanine, the CDR3 comprises 17 residues. Kept here is only the CDR3 DNA, which spans 51 bases and is read in frame from base 1. The germline V gene provides CDR1 MGHRA and CDR2 YSYEKL. The chain was built from TRBV4-1 and TRBJ2-2; the D element might be TRBD1 or TRBD2, as each aligns at 5 bases. This receptor was identified in a man aged 18-30 years who received the YFV17D yellow fever vaccine. Sequences were derived from CD8+ T cells sorted from PBMCs, sampled on the day of the yellow fever booster vaccination. The DNA reads as follows: TGCGCCAGCAGCCAATCCCGGAGAACGGGGCGAACCGGGGAGCTGTCTTTT. The translation is CASSQSRRTGRTGELSF.